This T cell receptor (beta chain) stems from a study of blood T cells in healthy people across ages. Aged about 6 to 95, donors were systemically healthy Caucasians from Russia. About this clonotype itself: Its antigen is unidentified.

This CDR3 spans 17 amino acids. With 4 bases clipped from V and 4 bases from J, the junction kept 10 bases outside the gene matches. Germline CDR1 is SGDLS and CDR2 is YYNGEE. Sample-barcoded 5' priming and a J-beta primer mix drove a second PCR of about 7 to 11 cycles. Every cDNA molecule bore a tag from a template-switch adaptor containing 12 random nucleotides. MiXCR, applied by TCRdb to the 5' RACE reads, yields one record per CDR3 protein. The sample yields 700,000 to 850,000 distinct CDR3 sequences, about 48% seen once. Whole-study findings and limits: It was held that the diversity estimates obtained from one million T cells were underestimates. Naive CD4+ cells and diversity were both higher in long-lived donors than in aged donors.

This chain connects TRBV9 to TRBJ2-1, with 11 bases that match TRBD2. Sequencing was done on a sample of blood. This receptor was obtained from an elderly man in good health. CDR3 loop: CASSTLAGGVGYNEQFF. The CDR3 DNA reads TGTGCCAGCAGCACTCTAGCGGGAGGTGTCGGGTACAATGAGCAGTTCTTC.